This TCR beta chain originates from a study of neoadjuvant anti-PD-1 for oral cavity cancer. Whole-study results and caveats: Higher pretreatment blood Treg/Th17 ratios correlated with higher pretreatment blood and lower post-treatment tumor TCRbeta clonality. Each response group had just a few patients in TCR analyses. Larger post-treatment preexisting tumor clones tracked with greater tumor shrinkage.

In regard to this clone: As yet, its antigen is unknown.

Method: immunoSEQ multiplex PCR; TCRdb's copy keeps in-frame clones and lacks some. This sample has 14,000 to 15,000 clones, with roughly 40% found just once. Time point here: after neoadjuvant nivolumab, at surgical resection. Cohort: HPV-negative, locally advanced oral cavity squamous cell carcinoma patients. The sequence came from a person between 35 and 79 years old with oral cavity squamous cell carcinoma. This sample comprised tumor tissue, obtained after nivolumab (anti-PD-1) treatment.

As DNA, the CDR3 is TGTGCCAGCAGTCTAACTTCTAAACTAGAGACCCAGTACTTC. This translates into CASSLTSKLETQYF. This rearrangement joins TRBV6-1 to TRBJ2-5; D not certain. The CDR3 is 14 residues long. V lost 5 bases to trimming and J lost 4 bases, with 14 bases between them. Germline CDR1 and CDR2: MNHNS and SASEGT.